The 5 T cell receptor beta chains reported below all come from one sample, sequenced in a study of T cell responses to AZD1222 COVID-19 vaccine. Profiled with immunoSEQ multiplex PCR; TCRdb holds only in-frame clones, not every one. This table has more than 100,000 clones, 88% appearing once. The sample was peripheral blood, taken on day 0 of AZD1222 vaccination. These receptors were taken from an adult in good health.

This chain joins TRBV5-8 and TRBJ1-5; D unclear. This CDR3 region has 12 residues. Germline lookup yields CDR1 SGHTS and CDR2 YDEGEE. Trimming stripped 9 bases from V and 3 bases from J, with 10 bases between. CDR3 sequence: CATTNHNQPQHF. The CDR3 coding sequence is TGTGCCACCACGAACCACAATCAGCCCCAGCATTTT.

The CDR3 spells CAWSVGVNTEAFF. Here the CDR3 DNA reads TGTGCCTGGAGTGTAGGAGTGAACACTGAAGCTTTCTTT. The gene calls are TRBV30 and TRBJ1-1; D is ambiguous. V was clipped by 0 bases and J by 0 bases, with 5 bases between them. Germline V gene data show CDR1 as GTSNPN and CDR2 as SVGIG (reference sequence). The CDR3 sequence is 13 residues long.

This clone came up once. The chain carries TRBV7-9 and TRBJ2-7; D gene uncertain. Germline CDR1 is SEHNR and CDR2 is FQNEAQ (reference sequence). Trimming removed 5 bases at V and 3 bases at J, with 8 bases between. This CDR3 region has 12 residues. CDR3 residues: CASSPGLYEQYF. CDR3 nucleotides: TGTGCCAGCAGCCCCGGGCTCTACGAGCAGTACTTC.

The gene calls are TRBV4-3 and TRBJ2-1; the match to TRBD2 covers 8 bases. The V gene end was trimmed by 0 bases and the J gene end by 0 bases; junction bases not matched to a gene: 10. The CDR3 runs 19 residues. From germline, CDR1 is LGHNA and CDR2 YSLEER. The CDR3 nucleotides are TGCGCCAGCAGCCAAGAGATCGCGTACGGGAGGGCCTCCTACAATGAGCAGTTCTTC. The encoded protein is CASSQEIAYGRASYNEQFF.

The rearrangement links TRBV11-3 to TRBJ2-2; D gene ambiguous. Germline assignment: CDR1 SGHNT and CDR2 YENEEA. The length of the CDR3 is 16 residues. Trimming removed 0 bases at V and 6 bases at J, with 14 bases between. The DNA of the CDR3 is TGTGCCAGCAGCTTAGAGAGTGGCCATCTTGCCGGGGAGCTGTTTTTT. This translates into CASSLESGHLAGELFF.